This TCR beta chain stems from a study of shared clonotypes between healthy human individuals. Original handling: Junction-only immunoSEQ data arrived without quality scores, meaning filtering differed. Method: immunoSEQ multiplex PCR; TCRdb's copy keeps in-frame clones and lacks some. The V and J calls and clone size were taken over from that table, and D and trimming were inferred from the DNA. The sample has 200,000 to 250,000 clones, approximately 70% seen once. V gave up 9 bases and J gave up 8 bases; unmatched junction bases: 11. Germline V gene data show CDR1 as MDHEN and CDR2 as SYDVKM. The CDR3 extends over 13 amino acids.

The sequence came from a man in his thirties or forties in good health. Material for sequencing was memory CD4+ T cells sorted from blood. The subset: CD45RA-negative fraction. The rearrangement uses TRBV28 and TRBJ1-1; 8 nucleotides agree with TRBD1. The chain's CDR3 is CASLVPGQEEAFF. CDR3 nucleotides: TGTGCCAGTCTTGTACCGGGACAGGAGGAAGCTTTCTTT.